What follows describes a single T cell receptor beta chain. What it recognizes is unknown. The data originate from a study of lymphopenia after photon versus proton radiotherapy. Overall study findings and caveats: Under photons, naive T cells and diversity fell while effector/memory populations rose. In patients who died, overall survival fell as post-nadir TCR diversity dropped more. Post-nadir diversity loss with photons came from oligoclonal expansion, particularly CD8+ Temra cells.

The CDR3 extends over 15 amino acids. V was shortened by 1 base and J by 6 bases, with 14 bases between the two germline ends. The germline CDR1 and CDR2 sequences are KGHSH and LQKENI. Clones were read by immunoSEQ multiplex PCR, and TCRdb kept only the in-frame ones, dropping some. The repertoire consists of more than 25,000 clones, with over 80% occurring once and the leading ten covering 45% to 50%. The gene calls are TRBV18 and TRBJ2-3; D possibly corresponds to TRBD1 (6 bases). Specimen: peripheral blood, collected from a patient treated with proton-based radiotherapy. This TCR came from a woman aged 60-75 years with cholangiocarcinoma. Some clones in this sample may be carry-over from other donors' samples. The CDR3 sequence: CASSPRTGLSDTQYF. CDR3 bases: TGTGCCAGCTCACCACGCACAGGGCTGTCGGATACGCAGTATTTT.